One TCR beta chain is described in this entry. Its matching antigen is unknown. The CDR3 loop spans 19 amino acids. V shed 7 bases and J shed 6 bases, with 34 bases lying between them. Germline V CDR1 and CDR2: SGHRS, YFSETQ. The source of the sample is a study of shared clonotypes between healthy human individuals. Study context: Aged 18 to 49, the donors were a couple of women and a few men. Each donor contributed plates that comprised three CD4 naive, three CD4 memory, two CD8 naive and one CD8 memory. Overall study findings and caveats: Depth of sequencing was expected to influence donor clonotype sharing.

This was a deep-level run. Generated by immunoSEQ multiplex PCR, the TCRdb table keeps only in-frame clones and is missing some. This table has about 2 million clones, 90% to 95% appearing once. The gene calls are TRBV5-1 and TRBJ1-1, with D tentatively TRBD1 (5 bases). The receptor was derived from a man aged 18 to 30 in good health. What was sequenced was naive CD4+ T cells sorted from blood. The sample's subset: CD45RA+ positively selected. DNA of the CDR3: TGCGCCAGCTTTACGGTCCCCCCGGTGCTGGCGCAGGGAGTAGCTGAAGCTTTCTTT. Translating it yields CASFTVPPVLAQGVAEAFF.